This TCR beta chain appears in the sequencing data of a study of HIV-infected patients and healthy controls. CDR1 and CDR2 (germline): SQVTM, ANQGSEA. The CDR3 is made up of 12 amino acids. Trimming took 7 bases from V and 7 from J, leaving 16 bases between them. MiXCR was run by TCRdb on the 5' RACE reads, yielding one entry per CDR3 protein. The repertoire includes some 19,000 distinct CDR3 sequences, about a sixth of them detected once, and 20% to 25% sits in the top ten. This clonotype has more than one count but fewer than ten. The sequence was collected from a human donor in good health. The chain links TRBV29-1 to TRBJ1-1, with D hard to call. The specimen sequenced was CD8+ T cells from blood. The CDR3 DNA reads TGCAGCGCCCCAAGCGGTGGGGATGAAGCTTTCTTT. It translates to CSAPSGGDEAFF.